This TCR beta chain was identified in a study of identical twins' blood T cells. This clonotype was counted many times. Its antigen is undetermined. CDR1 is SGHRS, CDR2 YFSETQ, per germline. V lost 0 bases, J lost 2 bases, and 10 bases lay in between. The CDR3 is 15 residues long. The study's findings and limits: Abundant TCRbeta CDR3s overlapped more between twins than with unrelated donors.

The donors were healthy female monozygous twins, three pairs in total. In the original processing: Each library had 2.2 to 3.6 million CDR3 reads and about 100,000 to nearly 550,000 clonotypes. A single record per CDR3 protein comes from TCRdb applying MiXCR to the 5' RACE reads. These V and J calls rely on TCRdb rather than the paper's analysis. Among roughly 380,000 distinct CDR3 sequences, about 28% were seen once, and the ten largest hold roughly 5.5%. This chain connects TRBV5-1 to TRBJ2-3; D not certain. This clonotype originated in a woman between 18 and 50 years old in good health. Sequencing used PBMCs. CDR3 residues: CASSLEARNTDTQYF. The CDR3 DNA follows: TGCGCCAGCAGCTTGGAGGCTAGGAACACAGATACGCAGTATTTT.